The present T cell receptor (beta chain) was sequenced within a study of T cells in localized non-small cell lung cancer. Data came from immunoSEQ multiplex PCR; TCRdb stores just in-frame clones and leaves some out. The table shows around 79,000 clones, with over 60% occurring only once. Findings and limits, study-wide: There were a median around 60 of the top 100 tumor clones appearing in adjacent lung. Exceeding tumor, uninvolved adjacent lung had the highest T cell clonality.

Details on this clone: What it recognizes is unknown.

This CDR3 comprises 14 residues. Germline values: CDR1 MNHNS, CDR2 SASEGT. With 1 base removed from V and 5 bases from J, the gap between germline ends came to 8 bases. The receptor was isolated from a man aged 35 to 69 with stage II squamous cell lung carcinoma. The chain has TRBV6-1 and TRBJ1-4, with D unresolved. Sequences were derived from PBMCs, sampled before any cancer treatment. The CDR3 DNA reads TGTGCCAGCAGTGAAGACGACCAAAATGAAAAACTGTTTTTT. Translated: CASSEDDQNEKLFF.